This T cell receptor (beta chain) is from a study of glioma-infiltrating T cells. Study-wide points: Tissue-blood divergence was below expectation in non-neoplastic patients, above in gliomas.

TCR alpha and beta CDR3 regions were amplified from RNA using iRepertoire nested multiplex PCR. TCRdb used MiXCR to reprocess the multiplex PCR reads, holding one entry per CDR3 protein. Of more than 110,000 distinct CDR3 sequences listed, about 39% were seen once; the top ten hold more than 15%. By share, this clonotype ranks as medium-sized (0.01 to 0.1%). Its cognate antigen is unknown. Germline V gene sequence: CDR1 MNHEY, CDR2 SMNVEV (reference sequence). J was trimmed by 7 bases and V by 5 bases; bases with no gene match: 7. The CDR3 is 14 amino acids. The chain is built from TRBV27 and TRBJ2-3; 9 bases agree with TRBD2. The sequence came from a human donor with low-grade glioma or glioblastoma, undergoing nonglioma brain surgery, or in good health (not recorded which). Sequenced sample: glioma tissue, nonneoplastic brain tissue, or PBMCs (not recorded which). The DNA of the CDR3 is TGTGCCAGCAGTCAAACTAGCGGGCCAAATACGCAGTATTTT. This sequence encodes CASSQTSGPNTQYF.